Shown below are 18 T cell receptor beta chains from a single sample sequenced in a study of Graves' ophthalmopathy and Graves' hyperthyroidism. RNA transcripts were the template, and TCR beta CDR3 regions were amplified from them. The first round was an RT-PCR with HTBI primers, and the second round was a multiplex PCR. One entry per CDR3 protein results from TCRdb running MiXCR on the multiplex PCR reads. Altogether 680,000 or so distinct CDR3 sequences are present, 22% being singletons, with the ten largest covering approximately 7.7%. The sample comprised peripheral blood. The receptor source for this set is a woman aged 18-29 years with stable Graves' hyperthyroidism. Some clones in this sample may be carry-over from other donors' samples.

This clonotype appeared many times. The chain couples TRBV5-1 to TRBJ2-2, with 12 bases identical to TRBD1. The V gene's germline CDR1 is SGHRS and CDR2 YFSETQ. J lost 3 bases, V lost 4 bases, and 13 bases had no gene match. The CDR3 is 19 residues long. This CDR3 reads CASSRKTGQGAFDTGELFF. CDR3 nucleotides: TGCGCCAGCAGCCGCAAAACGGGACAGGGGGCCTTTGACACCGGGGAGCTGTTTTTT.

The sample holds many counts of this clonotype. Written as DNA, the CDR3 is TGTGCCAGCAGCCCGCCGCGGGACAGGGGGCCAGGCGAGCAGTACTTC. Protein sequence: CASSPPRDRGPGEQYF. The chain couples TRBV4-2 to TRBJ2-7, with 12 bases lining up with TRBD1. Germline CDR1 LGHNA, CDR2 YNFKEQ. The CDR3 sequence is 16 residues long. V lost 4 bases, J lost 6 bases, and 10 bases stayed unmatched.

Worth noting for this clonotype: One junction end disagrees with the germline gene, perhaps due to a read error. The rearrangement uses TRBV6-5 and TRBJ1-3, with D possibly matching TRBD1 (6 bases). The germline V gene has CDR1 MNHEY and CDR2 SVGAGI. The CDR3 length is 15 residues. This CDR3 is CASSYSGGAGSTIYF. The CDR3 DNA sequence: TGTGCCAGCAGTTACTCAGGGGGGGCCGGAAGCACCATATATTTT.

This clonotype occurred many times. V and J are TRBV9 and TRBJ2-5; no reliable D call. Per the germline V gene, CDR1 is SGDLS and CDR2 is YYNGEE. The V and J ends lost 1 base and 4 bases respectively, with 14 bases between them. The CDR3 is 15 residues long. In DNA, the CDR3 is TGTGCCAGCAGCGTATCAGACTGGAATGGAGAGACCCAGTACTTC. Translated, it gives CASSVSDWNGETQYF.

The chain has TRBV24-1 and TRBJ2-5; TRBD2 aligns across 9 bases. V shed 7 bases and J 5 bases; nucleotides not matched to a gene: 7. CDR3 length equals 14 residues. Germline-derived CDR1 and CDR2 are KGHDR and SFDVKD. The CDR3 nucleotides read TGTGCCACCAGCCCGGCGGGAGGGGGGGAGACCCAGTACTTC. As protein: CATSPAGGGETQYF.

The V gene is TRBV28, the J gene TRBJ1-2, with D maybe TRBD1 (5 bases). CDR1 is MDHEN, CDR2 SYDVKM, per germline. The CDR3 spans 13 residues. With 10 bases removed from V and 3 bases from J, the gap between germline ends came to 15 bases. The CDR3 spells CATSYRGYYGYTF. The CDR3 DNA reads TGTGCCACCTCCTACCGGGGGTACTATGGCTACACCTTC.

The chain recombines TRBV4-2 with TRBJ2-7; D unclear. There are 15 residues in the CDR3. Trimming stripped 0 bases from V and 0 bases from J, with 9 bases between. Germline CDR1 reads LGHNA; CDR2 reads YNFKEQ. The CDR3 DNA is TGTGCCAGCAGCCAAGATCAGGTCCTCTCCTACGAGCAGTACTTC. Translating it yields CASSQDQVLSYEQYF.

This clonotype showed up just a few times. The CDR3 is CASSVSLGSGNTIYF. CDR3 bases: TGTGCCAGCAGCGTTTCTCTAGGCTCTGGAAACACCATATATTTT. The V gene is TRBV9, the J gene TRBJ1-3; the D is unclear. Germline loops: CDR1 SGDLS, CDR2 YYNGEE. This CDR3 is 15 amino acids long. Between the trimmed V and J ends, which lost 2 bases and 0 bases, there was a span of 9 bases.

This clonotype was detected only a few times. V gene TRBV6-1 combines with J gene TRBJ1-1; D perhaps matches TRBD1 (5 bases). CDR3 length: 16 amino acids. Trimming removed 7 bases at V and 4 bases at J, with 22 bases between. The germline V gene encodes CDR1 MNHNS and CDR2 SASEGT. Here the CDR3 DNA reads TGTGCCAGCATCCCAAGAGGCGGGACTTCAGCCACTGAAGCTTTCTTT. It translates to CASIPRGGTSATEAFF.

This clonotype was observed many times. This chain joins TRBV20-1 and TRBJ2-5, with D perhaps being TRBD1 or TRBD2 (6 bases each). Germline V gene sequence: CDR1 DFQATT, CDR2 SNEGSKA (reference sequence). This CDR3 spans 15 amino acids. V lost 5 bases, J lost 0 bases, and 16 bases lay in between. The CDR3 DNA sequence: TGCAGTGCTTCCGGGGGCAGTTGGTACCAAGAGACCCAGTACTTC. It specifies CSASGGSWYQETQYF.

This clonotype appeared many times. The V and J genes are TRBV9 and TRBJ2-7; D is perhaps TRBD2 (6 bases). The CDR3 is made up of 15 amino acids. Per the germline V gene, CDR1 is SGDLS and CDR2 is YYNGEE. V lost 0 bases and J 3 bases, leaving 13 bases between the germline ends. The CDR3 region has the DNA TGTGCCAGCAGCGTAGCCCCCGGGAGTAACTACGAGCAGTACTTC. Protein sequence: CASSVAPGSNYEQYF. The whole variable domain, filled in from reference TRBV9 and TRBJ2-7, reads DSGVTQTPKHLITATGQRVTLRCSPRSGDLSVYWYQQSLDQGLQFLIQYYNGEERAKGNILERFSAQQFPDLHSELNLSSLELGDSALYFCASSVAPGSNYEQYFGPGTRLTVT.

This clonotype has more than one count but fewer than ten. The V and J genes are TRBV4-1 and TRBJ1-5, with D perhaps TRBD1 (5 bases). V lost 0 bases and J 7 bases, leaving 13 bases between the germline ends. From germline, CDR1 is MGHRA and CDR2 YSYEKL. This CDR3 is built from 15 residues. CDR3 sequence reads: CASSQDRGEIQPQHF. The CDR3 nucleotides are TGCGCCAGCAGCCAAGATCGAGGGGAAATCCAGCCCCAGCATTTT.

In this sample, this clonotype turned up many times. J is TRBJ2-5 and V is TRBV29-1; D is unclear. The V gene lost 4 bases and the J gene lost 3 bases, with 15 bases spanning the gap. CDR1 is SQVTM, CDR2 ANQGSEA, per germline. The CDR3 is 14 residues long. For the CDR3, the DNA is TGCAGCGTTGGAAGAAGGGCAAGGGAAGAGACCCAGTACTTC. Its protein is CSVGRRAREETQYF.

There are many counts of this clonotype. Sequence at one end of the junction differs from germline and may be a read error. The genes are TRBV11-1 and TRBJ2-4; D possibly corresponds to TRBD1 (6 bases). The V gene's germline CDR1 is SGHAT and CDR2 FQDESV (reference sequence). This CDR3 has 14 amino acids. The CDR3, as DNA: TGTGCCAGCAGCTTTACCGGGTCCTGGGACATTAAGTACTTC. Translating gives CASSFTGSWDIKYF.

This clonotype has just a few counts. The gene calls are TRBV6-1 and TRBJ1-6, with 10 positions matching TRBD1. V was clipped by 3 bases and J by 9 bases; unmatched bases: 5. The CDR3 consists of 15 residues. The V gene's germline CDR1 is MNHNS and CDR2 SASEGT. Written as DNA, the CDR3 is TGTGCCAGCAGTGAGACAGGGGGCGCCTTTTCACCCCTCCACTTT. Translated: CASSETGGAFSPLHF.

This sequence joins TRBV27 and TRBJ2-7; D gene uncertain. The CDR3 length is 13 residues. V was trimmed by 6 bases and J by 0 bases, leaving 9 bases between them. Germline-derived CDR1 and CDR2 are MNHEY and SMNVEV (reference sequence). The CDR3 region has the DNA TGTGCCAGCAGCCGAGAGAGCTCCTACGAGCAGTACTTC. This codes for CASSRESSYEQYF.

This clonotype has ten or more counts. The rearrangement links TRBV6-1 to TRBJ2-7; 12 nucleotides align to TRBD1. The CDR3 contains 16 residues. Germline V gene lookup returns CDR1 MNHNS and CDR2 SASEGT. Trimming cost V 9 bases and J 7 bases; bases outside gene matches: 16. CDR3 sequence (DNA): TGTGCCAGTAAGCCCGGAGTGGGACAGGGGGCGCGGGAGCAGTACTTC. Protein sequence: CASKPGVGQGAREQYF.

In its sample, this clonotype was seen many times. The V gene is TRBV6-2 or TRBV6-3, the J gene TRBJ1-1; D uncertain. Germline CDR1 MNHEY, CDR2 SVGEGT. This CDR3 has 15 amino acids. With 5 bases removed from V and 1 base from J, the gap between germline ends came to 14 bases. The CDR3 region has the DNA TGTGCCAGCAGTCGACCGCCCCCAGGGAACACTGAAGCTTTCTTT. It translates to CASSRPPPGNTEAFF.